This TCR beta chain was sequenced for a study of OX40 agonist ivuxolimab in advanced cancers. The overall study: Partial responses were recorded for three patients, including one with hepatocellular carcinoma and two with cutaneous melanoma. Regarding the study as a whole: Low clonal expansion, among the lowest seen, marked partial responders at 0.1-3.0 mg/kg.

TCRdb keeps only in-frame clones here, not all; method: immunoSEQ multiplex PCR. The profile shows roughly 87,000 clones, roughly 90% of them singletons. Trimming removed 2 bases at V and 0 bases at J, with 1 base between. This CDR3 is 12 amino acids long. Germline V lookup: CDR1 SEHNR, CDR2 FQNEAQ (reference sequence). Autoimmune disease history or systemic immunosuppression was exclusionary. Details on this clone: Antigen: not known. Other DNA sequences in the same sample also yield this CDR3.

The sequencing used CD4+ or CD8+ T cells sorted from blood, collected in a trial of the OX40 agonist ivuxolimab. This rearrangement joins TRBV7-9 to TRBJ1-1; D is uncertain. This receptor was obtained from an adult with an advanced solid tumor such as melanoma, head and neck, liver or kidney cancer. The CDR3 DNA reads as TGTGCCAGCAGCTTATTGAACACTGAAGCTTTCTTT. This sequence encodes CASSLLNTEAFF.